This entry lists 26 T cell receptor beta chains sequenced from one sample in a study of post-analysis software for immune sequencing data. Whole-study findings and limits: Several TRBV segments, TRBV5-6, TRBV5-1 and TRBV20-1 among them, were found more frequent in patients than controls.

No cognate antigen is known for these TCRs. Every TCR beta cDNA library bore unique molecular identifiers. TCRdb re-derived calls from the PCR reads in MiXCR, one entry per CDR3 protein. The repertoire holds roughly 730,000 distinct CDR3 sequences, with roughly 27% as singletons. The sequenced sample consisted of blood. The receptors stem from a girl aged 10 to 17 with multiple sclerosis.

The CDR3 coding sequence is TGCAGCGCCTGGAGTGGGGGAAATTCACCCCTCCACTTT. It yields the protein CSAWSGGNSPLHF. The chain has TRBV29-1 and TRBJ1-6; the D gene is possibly TRBD1 (5 bases). Per germline, CDR1 SQVTM and CDR2 ANQGSEA. The CDR3 consists of 13 residues. Trimming left V 7 bases short and J 7 bases short, with 14 bases between.

The CDR3 region is CSFGGGSLNTEAFF. CDR3 nucleotide sequence: TGCAGCTTTGGCGGGGGGTCGCTGAACACTGAAGCTTTCTTT. The gene calls are TRBV29-1 and TRBJ1-1; a possible D gene is TRBD1 (5 bases). Per the germline V gene, CDR1 is SQVTM and CDR2 is ANQGSEA. CDR3 size: 14 residues. Trimming stripped 8 bases from V and 0 bases from J, with 16 bases between. The full variable domain, completed using reference TRBV29-1 and TRBJ1-1, is SAVISQKPSRDICQRGTSLTIQCQVDSQVTMMFWYRQQPGQSLTLIATANQGSEATYESGFVIDKFPISRPNLTFSTLTVSNMSPEDSSIYLCSFGGGSLNTEAFFGQGTRLTVV.

This clonotype was counted many times. This chain connects TRBV12-3 or TRBV12-4 to TRBJ2-3; D is uncertain. V lost 6 bases to trimming and J lost 0 bases, with 13 bases between them. The length of the CDR3 is 15 residues. The CDR3 protein is CASRRGPESTDTQYF. The CDR3 nucleotides read TGTGCCAGCAGACGCGGACCCGAAAGCACAGATACGCAGTATTTT.

The rearrangement uses TRBV29-1 and TRBJ2-7; perhaps TRBD2 as D (6 bases). V gave up 7 bases and J gave up 2 bases, with 15 bases separating them. The CDR3 is 13 residues long. Per germline, CDR1 SQVTM and CDR2 ANQGSEA. The CDR3 DNA is TGCAGCGATCGACTAGTCCCCACCTACGAGCAGTACTTC. Translation: CSDRLVPTYEQYF.

This clonotype was counted between two and nine times. This chain joins TRBV28 and TRBJ2-7; possible D gene TRBD2, 6 bases. Deletions cut 4 bases from V and 3 bases from J, with 19 bases between. The CDR3 spans 16 residues. Looked up from germline, CDR1 is MDHEN and CDR2 is SYDVKM. CDR3 nucleotide sequence: TGTGCCAGCAGTTCCCCGGGAACGGGAGACTACTACGAGCAGTACTTC. Its protein product is CASSSPGTGDYYEQYF.

The rearrangement joins TRBV7-8 to TRBJ2-5, with D perhaps TRBD1 (6 bases). The CDR3 is 15 residues long. The V end lost 3 bases, the J end lost 5 bases, and 16 bases lay between the germline ends. Looked up from germline, CDR1 is SGHVS and CDR2 is FQNEAQ. The CDR3 coding sequence is TGTGCCAGCAGCTTGGGGGCTCCAAGGCGGGAGACCCAGTACTTC. Translation: CASSLGAPRRETQYF.

This clonotype has only a few counts. The J gene is TRBJ1-5, the V gene TRBV21-1. TRBV21-1 is a pseudogene segment. The CDR3 is made up of 18 amino acids. The CDR3 is CASTPCGGAMASSQPQHF. In DNA form, the CDR3 reads TGTGCCAGCACTCCATGCGGGGGGGCAATGGCTTCCAGCCAGCCCCAGCATTTT.

This clonotype was observed a few times. The rearrangement uses TRBV7-9 and TRBJ1-4; TRBD1 aligns across 7 bases. Looked up from germline, CDR1 is SEHNR and CDR2 is FQNEAQ (reference sequence). The V gene end was trimmed by 5 bases and the J gene end by 7 bases; junction bases not matched to a gene: 7. The CDR3 is made up of 14 amino acids. The CDR3 bases are TGTGCCAGCAGCCCAGGGGGGCGAGTTGAAAAACTGTTTTTT. Amino acid sequence: CASSPGGRVEKLFF.

This clonotype was seen a handful of times. The genes are TRBV3-1 and TRBJ2-1; TRBD1 or TRBD2 may be the D gene (6 bases each). CDR3 length equals 16 residues. The germline gives CDR1 LGHDT, CDR2 YNNKEL (reference sequence). V lost 1 base to trimming and J lost 8 bases, with 18 bases between them. DNA for the CDR3: TGTGCCAGCAGCCAAGTCGGGGGCGGTTCATACGATGAGCAGTTCTTC. It is translated as CASSQVGGGSYDEQFF.

This chain links TRBV3-1 with TRBJ1-2; TRBD1 matches 7 bases. This CDR3 has 15 amino acids. Germline CDR1 LGHDT, CDR2 YNNKEL (reference sequence). With V trimmed by 3 bases and J by 2 bases, 6 bases remained unmatched. The CDR3 region is CASSHRDRLNYGYTF. CDR3 coding DNA: TGTGCCAGCAGCCACCGGGACAGATTAAACTATGGCTACACCTTC.

This clonotype appeared a few times. Here the CDR3 reads CASSPGTLYGYTF. Written as DNA, the CDR3 is TGTGCCAGCAGCCCCGGGACCTTATATGGCTACACCTTC. The chain recombines TRBV9 with TRBJ1-2, with D maybe TRBD1 (5 bases). With 4 bases removed from V and 5 bases from J, the gap between germline ends came to 12 bases. The CDR3 is made up of 13 amino acids. Germline V lookup: CDR1 SGDLS, CDR2 YYNGEE.

CDR3 sequence (DNA): TGCAGCGGTGGAAGGGGGTACTACGAGCAGTACTTC. Its translation is CSGGRGYYEQYF. V is TRBV29-1 and J is TRBJ2-5, with D perhaps matching TRBD1 (6 bases). The DNA end is a closer match to TRBJ2-7, so the J assignment may be wrong. Germline loops: CDR1 SQVTM, CDR2 ANQGSEA. This CDR3 contains 12 residues.

The chain carries TRBV27 and TRBJ1-2; 7 positions agree with TRBD1. The CDR3 is 15 residues long. V shed 4 bases, J shed 4 bases, and the junction held 9 bases outside the gene matches. Germline CDR1 reads MNHEY; CDR2 reads SMNVEV (reference sequence). DNA for the CDR3: TGTGCCAGCAGTTCACCAACAGGGGACAGCTATGGCTACACCTTC. Protein product: CASSSPTGDSYGYTF.

The chain couples TRBV5-1 to TRBJ2-5, with 9 bases matching TRBD2. The germline V gene encodes CDR1 SGHRS and CDR2 YFSETQ. The ends lost 4 bases at V and 13 bases at J; junction bases unmatched: 8. The CDR3 has 12 amino acids. The CDR3 loop is CASSLRLAATYF. The CDR3 nucleotides are TGCGCCAGCAGCCTAAGACTAGCGGCCACGTACTTC.

This clonotype was picked up a small number of times. The V and J genes are TRBV11-2 and TRBJ2-1, with 8 bases lining up with TRBD2. V was clipped by 5 bases and J by 9 bases; unmatched bases: 6. There are 13 residues in the CDR3. Germline values: CDR1 SGHAT, CDR2 FQNNGV. CDR3 coding DNA: TGTGCCAGCAGCACGGGGGGGCCGGTTGAGCAGTTCTTC. It translates to CASSTGGPVEQFF.

The V and J genes are TRBV7-9 and TRBJ1-2; the D is unclear. The CDR3 has 14 residues. The germline CDR1 and CDR2 sequences are SEHNR and FQNEAQ (reference sequence). V lost 0 bases and J lost 0, with 5 bases in between. The CDR3 sequence is CASSLALPNYGYTF. In DNA form, the CDR3 reads TGTGCCAGCAGCTTAGCCCTCCCTAACTATGGCTACACCTTC.

The genes are TRBV6-2 or TRBV6-3 and TRBJ2-1, with D possibly TRBD2 on 6 matching bases. The V end lost 6 bases, the J end lost 14 bases, and 20 bases lay between the germline ends. Germline assignment: CDR1 MNHEY and CDR2 SVGEGT. This CDR3 spans 13 amino acids. The CDR3, as DNA: TGTGCCAGCAGCCCTTCGAGGAGGGACGTTAAGTTCTTC. Translating gives CASSPSRRDVKFF.

In its sample, this clonotype was seen a few times. V and J are TRBV20-1 and TRBJ2-3; perhaps TRBD1 as D (5 bases). CDR1 and CDR2 from the germline V gene are DFQATT and SNEGSKA (reference sequence). This CDR3 is 11 amino acids long. V lost 6 bases and J lost 2, with 6 bases in between. CDR3 coding DNA: TGCAGTGCAGGGGTCACAGATACGCAGTATTTT. Its protein is CSAGVTDTQYF.

The chain couples TRBV19 to TRBJ2-3; no firm D call. Germline V CDR1 and CDR2: LNHDA, SQIVND (reference sequence). The CDR3 is 13 amino acids. Trimming took off 8 bases at V and 4 bases at J, with 13 bases between the two ends. The CDR3: CASRVVAADTQYF. As DNA, the CDR3 is TGTGCCAGTCGGGTGGTAGCAGCAGATACGCAGTATTTT.

The genes are TRBV18 and TRBJ2-7; TRBD1 is a possible D gene (6 bases). This CDR3 region has 12 residues. Trimming left V 11 bases short and J 7 bases short, with 18 bases between. Germline CDR1 reads KGHSH; CDR2 reads LQKENI. The CDR3 DNA sequence: TGTGCCGGCCCCCAATTAGGGACAGAGCAGTACTTC. This encodes CAGPQLGTEQYF.

This clonotype has only a few counts. The CDR3 region is CASSSAEVAKNIQYF. In nucleotides, the CDR3 is TGTGCCAGCAGCTCAGCAGAAGTAGCCAAAAACATTCAGTACTTC. The rearrangement uses TRBV7-9 and TRBJ2-4, with unresolved D. V was pared by 4 bases and J by 0 bases, with 10 bases between. The CDR3 length is 15 residues. Germline loops: CDR1 SEHNR, CDR2 FQNEAQ (reference sequence). The variable domain in full, completed from reference TRBV7-9 and TRBJ2-4, reads DTGVSQNPRHKITKRGQNVTFRCDPISEHNRLYWYRQTLGQGPEFLTYFQNEAQLEKSRLLSDRFSAERPKGSFSTLEIQRTEQGDSAMYLCASSSAEVAKNIQYFGAGTRLSVL.

The genes are TRBV10-3 and TRBJ2-1; weak D call: TRBD2 (7 bases). The CDR3 is 15 amino acids. V lost 8 bases to trimming and J lost 8 bases, with 22 bases between them. Germline V gene sequence: CDR1 ENHRY, CDR2 SYGVKD. CDR3 bases: TGTGCCATCGGGGGCCCCGGGATAGCGGGCGATGAGCAGTTCTTC. It yields the protein CAIGGPGIAGDEQFF.

The chain has TRBV27 and TRBJ2-1, with D maybe TRBD2 (6 bases). Trimming pared 5 bases from V and 2 bases from J, leaving 13 bases between. Germline-derived CDR1 and CDR2 are MNHEY and SMNVEV (reference sequence). The CDR3 runs to 15 residues. CDR3 protein: CASSTNLAPYNEQFF. As DNA, the CDR3 is TGTGCCAGCAGTACAAACCTAGCGCCCTACAATGAGCAGTTCTTC.

The sample holds a few counts of this clonotype. The rearrangement uses TRBV5-1 and TRBJ2-1; 10 nucleotides agree with TRBD2. Unmatched junction bases numbered 8, after V lost 2 bases and J lost 6 bases. Germline loops: CDR1 SGHRS, CDR2 YFSETQ. This CDR3 comprises 16 residues. The CDR3, as DNA: TGCGCCAGCAGCTTAGAAAGCGGGAGGGTATTCAATGAGCAGTTCTTC. As protein: CASSLESGRVFNEQFF.

The rearrangement links TRBV11-2 to TRBJ2-5; D remains unclear. The V end was cut by 4 bases, the J end by 5 bases, with 11 bases between. The length of the CDR3 is 13 residues. Looked up from germline, CDR1 is SGHAT and CDR2 is FQNNGV. In DNA, the CDR3 is TGTGCCAGCAGCTCCGGCCAGTCGGAGACCCAGTACTTC. It is translated as CASSSGQSETQYF.

The chain has TRBV7-8 and TRBJ2-4; D may correspond to TRBD1 or TRBD2 (5 bases each). The J call may be mistaken, given a closer DNA end match to TRBJ2-5. This CDR3 has 18 residues. The V gene's germline CDR1 is SGHVS and CDR2 FQNEAQ. The CDR3: CASSLAVRSGSWRETQYF. CDR3 nucleotides: TGTGCCAGCAGCTTAGCGGTTCGGTCAGGGAGTTGGAGAGAGACCCAGTACTTC.